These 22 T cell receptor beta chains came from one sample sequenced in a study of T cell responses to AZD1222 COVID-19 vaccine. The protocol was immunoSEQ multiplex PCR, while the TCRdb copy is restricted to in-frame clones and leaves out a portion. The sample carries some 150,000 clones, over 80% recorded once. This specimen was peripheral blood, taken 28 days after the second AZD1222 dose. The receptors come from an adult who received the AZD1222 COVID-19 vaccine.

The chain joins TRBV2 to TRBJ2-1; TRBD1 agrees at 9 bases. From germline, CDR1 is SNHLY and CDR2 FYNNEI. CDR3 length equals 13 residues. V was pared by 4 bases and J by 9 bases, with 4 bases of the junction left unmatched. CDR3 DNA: TGTGCCAGCAGTGGAGGGACAGGGAGTGAGCAGTTCTTC. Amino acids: CASSGGTGSEQFF.

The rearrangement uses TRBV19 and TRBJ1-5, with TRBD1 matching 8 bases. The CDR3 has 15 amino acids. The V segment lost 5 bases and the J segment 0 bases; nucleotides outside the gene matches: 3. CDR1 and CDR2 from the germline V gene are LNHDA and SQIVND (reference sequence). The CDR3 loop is CASSWTGTSNQPQHF. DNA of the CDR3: TGTGCCAGTAGTTGGACAGGGACTAGCAATCAGCCCCAGCATTTT.

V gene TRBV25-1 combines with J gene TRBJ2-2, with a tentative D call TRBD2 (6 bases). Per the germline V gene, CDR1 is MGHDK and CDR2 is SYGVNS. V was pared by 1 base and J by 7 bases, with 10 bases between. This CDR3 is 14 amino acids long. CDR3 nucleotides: TGTGCCAGCAGTGAATTGGGGGGTGGCGGGGAGCTGTTTTTT. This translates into CASSELGGGGELFF.

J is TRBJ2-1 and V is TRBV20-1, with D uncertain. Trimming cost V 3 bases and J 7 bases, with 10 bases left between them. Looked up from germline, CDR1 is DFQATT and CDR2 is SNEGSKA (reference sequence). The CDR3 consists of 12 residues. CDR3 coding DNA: TGCAGTGCTAGTTTAGGTGAGAATGAGCAGTTCTTC. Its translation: CSASLGENEQFF.

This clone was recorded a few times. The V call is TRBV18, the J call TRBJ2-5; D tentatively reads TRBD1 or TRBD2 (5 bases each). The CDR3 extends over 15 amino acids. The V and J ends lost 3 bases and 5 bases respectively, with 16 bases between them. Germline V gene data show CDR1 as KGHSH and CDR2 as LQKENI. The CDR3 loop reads CASSPTRGRGETQYF. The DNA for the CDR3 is TGTGCCAGCTCACCTACAAGGGGTCGCGGGGAGACCCAGTACTTC.

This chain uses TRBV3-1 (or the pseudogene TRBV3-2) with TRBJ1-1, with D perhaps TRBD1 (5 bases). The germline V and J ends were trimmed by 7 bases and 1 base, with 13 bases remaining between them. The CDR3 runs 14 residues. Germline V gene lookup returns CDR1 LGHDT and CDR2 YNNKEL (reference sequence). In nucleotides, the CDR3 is TGTGCCAGCAACCTAAGGGGCGGGAACACTGAAGCTTTCTTT. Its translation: CASNLRGGNTEAFF.

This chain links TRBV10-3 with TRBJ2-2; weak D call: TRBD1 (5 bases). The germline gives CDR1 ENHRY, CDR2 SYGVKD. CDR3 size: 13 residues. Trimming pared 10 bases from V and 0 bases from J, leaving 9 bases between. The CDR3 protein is CATQGPNTGELFF. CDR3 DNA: TGTGCCACTCAGGGTCCGAACACCGGGGAGCTGTTTTTT.

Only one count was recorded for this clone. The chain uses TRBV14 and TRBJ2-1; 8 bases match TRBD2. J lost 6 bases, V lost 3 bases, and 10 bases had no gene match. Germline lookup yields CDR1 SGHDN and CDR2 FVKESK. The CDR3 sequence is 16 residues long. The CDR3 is CASSHAGTRGSNEQFF. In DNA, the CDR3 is TGTGCCAGCAGCCACGCCGGGACTAGGGGATCCAATGAGCAGTTCTTC.

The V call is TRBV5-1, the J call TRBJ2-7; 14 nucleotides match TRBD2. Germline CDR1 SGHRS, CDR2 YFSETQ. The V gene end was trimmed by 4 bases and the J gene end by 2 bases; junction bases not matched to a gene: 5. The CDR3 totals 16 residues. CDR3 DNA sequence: TGCGCCAGCAGCGCGGGGACTAGCGGGAGTCCCTACGAGCAGTACTTC. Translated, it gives CASSAGTSGSPYEQYF.

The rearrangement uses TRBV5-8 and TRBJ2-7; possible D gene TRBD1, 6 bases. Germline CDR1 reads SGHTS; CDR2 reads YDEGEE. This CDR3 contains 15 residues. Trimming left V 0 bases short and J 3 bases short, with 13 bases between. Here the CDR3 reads CASSLETGVVYEQYF. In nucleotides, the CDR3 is TGTGCCAGCAGCTTGGAGACAGGTGTCGTCTACGAGCAGTACTTC.

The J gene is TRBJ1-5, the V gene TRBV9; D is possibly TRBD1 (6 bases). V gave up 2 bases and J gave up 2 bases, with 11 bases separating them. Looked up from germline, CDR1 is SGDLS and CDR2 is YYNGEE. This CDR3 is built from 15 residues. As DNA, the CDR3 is TGTGCCAGCAGCGTGAACGGGGGCGGCAATCAGCCCCAGCATTTT. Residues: CASSVNGGGNQPQHF.

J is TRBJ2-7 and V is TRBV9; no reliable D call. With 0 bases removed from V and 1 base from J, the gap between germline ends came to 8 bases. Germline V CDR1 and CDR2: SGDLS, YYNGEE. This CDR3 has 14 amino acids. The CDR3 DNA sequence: TGTGCCAGCAGCGTAGAGCCGGGTTCCTACGAGCAGTACTTC. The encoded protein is CASSVEPGSYEQYF.

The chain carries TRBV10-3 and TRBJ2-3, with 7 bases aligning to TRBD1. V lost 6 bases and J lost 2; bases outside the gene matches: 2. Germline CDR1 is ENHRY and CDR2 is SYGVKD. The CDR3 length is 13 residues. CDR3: CAIRGGFTDTQYF. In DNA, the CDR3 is TGTGCCATCAGAGGGGGCTTCACAGATACGCAGTATTTT.

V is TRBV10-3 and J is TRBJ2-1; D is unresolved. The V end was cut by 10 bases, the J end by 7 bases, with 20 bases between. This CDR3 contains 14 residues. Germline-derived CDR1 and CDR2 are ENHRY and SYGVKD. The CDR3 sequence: CATSKTLSRNEQFF. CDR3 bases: TGTGCCACCTCAAAGACTCTCTCTAGGAATGAGCAGTTCTTC.

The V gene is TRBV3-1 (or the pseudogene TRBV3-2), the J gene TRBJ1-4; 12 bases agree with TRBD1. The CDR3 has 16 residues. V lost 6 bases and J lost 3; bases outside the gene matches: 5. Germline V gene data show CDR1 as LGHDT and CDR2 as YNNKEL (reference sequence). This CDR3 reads CASSTGTGGPNEKLFF. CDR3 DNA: TGTGCCAGCAGTACCGGGACAGGGGGCCCTAATGAAAAACTGTTTTTT.

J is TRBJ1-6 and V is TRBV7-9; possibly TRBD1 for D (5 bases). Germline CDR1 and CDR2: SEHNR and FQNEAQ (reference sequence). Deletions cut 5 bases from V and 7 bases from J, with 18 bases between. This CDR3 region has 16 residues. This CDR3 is CASSPGPGRTNSPLHF. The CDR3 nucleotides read TGTGCCAGCAGCCCGGGGCCGGGACGGACCAATTCACCCCTCCACTTT.

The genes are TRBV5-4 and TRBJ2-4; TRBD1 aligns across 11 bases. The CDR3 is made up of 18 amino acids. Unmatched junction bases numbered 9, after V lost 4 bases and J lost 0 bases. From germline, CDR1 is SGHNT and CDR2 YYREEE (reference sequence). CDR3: CASSPGTGGLGAKNIQYF. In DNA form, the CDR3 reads TGTGCCAGCAGCCCCGGGACAGGGGGATTGGGAGCCAAAAACATTCAGTACTTC.

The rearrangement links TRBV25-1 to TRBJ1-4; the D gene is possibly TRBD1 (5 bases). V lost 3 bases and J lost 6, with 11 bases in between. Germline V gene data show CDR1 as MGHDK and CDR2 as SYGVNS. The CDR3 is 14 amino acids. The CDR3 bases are TGTGCCAGCAGTGACGGGGCAGGGCATGAAAAACTGTTTTTT. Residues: CASSDGAGHEKLFF.

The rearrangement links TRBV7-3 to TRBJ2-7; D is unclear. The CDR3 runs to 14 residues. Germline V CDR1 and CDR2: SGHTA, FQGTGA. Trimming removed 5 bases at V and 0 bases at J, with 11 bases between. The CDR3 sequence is CASSNSASSYEQYF. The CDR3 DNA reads TGTGCCAGCAGCAATAGTGCCAGCTCCTACGAGCAGTACTTC.

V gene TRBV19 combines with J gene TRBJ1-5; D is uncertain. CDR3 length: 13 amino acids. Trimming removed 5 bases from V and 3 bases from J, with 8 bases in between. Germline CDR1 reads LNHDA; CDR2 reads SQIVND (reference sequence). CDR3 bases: TGTGCCAGTAGTTTACAGTCCAATCAGCCCCAGCATTTT. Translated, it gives CASSLQSNQPQHF.

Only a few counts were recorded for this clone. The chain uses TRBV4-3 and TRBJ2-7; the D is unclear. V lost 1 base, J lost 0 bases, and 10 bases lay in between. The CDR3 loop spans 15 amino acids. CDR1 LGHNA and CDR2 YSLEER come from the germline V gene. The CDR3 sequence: CASSQGTALSYEQYF. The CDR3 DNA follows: TGCGCCAGCAGCCAAGGGACGGCCCTCTCCTACGAGCAGTACTTC.

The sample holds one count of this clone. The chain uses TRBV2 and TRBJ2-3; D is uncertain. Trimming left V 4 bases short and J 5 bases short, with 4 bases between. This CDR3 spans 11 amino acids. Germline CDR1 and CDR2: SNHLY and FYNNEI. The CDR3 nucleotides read TGTGCCAGCAGTGTTCAAGATACGCAGTATTTT. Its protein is CASSVQDTQYF.